Listed below are T cell receptor beta chains from one sample, sequenced in a study of shared clonotypes between healthy human individuals. The assay was immunoSEQ multiplex PCR, and TCRdb's table has in-frame clones only and misses some. The sample records some 350,000 clones, over 65% being singletons. The specimen sequenced was memory CD4+ T cells sorted from blood. The source of these receptors is a man aged 25 to 40 in good health. The CDR3 runs from the conserved cysteine through the conserved F or W. A D gene is named only where the DNA matches it firmly. Clone size, where shown, is once, few, many, or a class for clones that have expanded.

TRBV7-6	TRBD2	.	TRBJ2-3	CASSKLAGGGINTQYF	TGTGCCAGCAGCAAGCTAGCGGGAGGCGGGATAAATACGCAGTATTTT
TRBV13	TRBD2	.	TRBJ2-5	CASSLVSGMGETQYF	TGTGCCAGCAGCTTGGTGAGCGGGATGGGGGAGACCCAGTACTTC
TRBV2	.	.	TRBJ2-7	CASSKDSEQYF	TGTGCCAGCTCGAAAGACAGCGAGCAGTACTTC
TRBV2	.	.	TRBJ2-7	CASSVTSLGTPGGEQYF	TGTGCCAGCAGTGTGACATCATTGGGGACACCGGGCGGTGAGCAGTACTTC
TRBV4-3	TRBD1	.	TRBJ1-4	CASSPELRDRTMEKLFF	TGCGCCAGCAGCCCAGAATTGCGGGACAGGACGATGGAAAAACTGTTTTTT
TRBV2	TRBD2	.	TRBJ2-3	CASGRLADSTDTQYF	TGTGCCAGCGGCCGACTAGCGGATAGCACAGATACGCAGTATTTT
TRBV5-4	TRBD1	once	TRBJ1-1	CASSLQGGIAEAFF	TGTGCCAGCAGCTTACAGGGGGGAATCGCTGAAGCTTTCTTT
TRBV11-2	.	.	TRBJ2-3	CASSLGAGRVADTQYF	TGTGCCAGCAGCTTAGGTGCGGGTAGGGTCGCAGATACGCAGTATTTT
TRBV5-1	.	.	TRBJ2-2	CASLPSTRNTGELFF	TGCGCCAGCTTACCATCGACAAGGAACACCGGGGAGCTGTTTTTT
TRBV11-2	.	many	TRBJ2-7	CASSRKWDQTYEQYF	TGTGCCAGCAGCCGAAAATGGGACCAAACCTACGAGCAGTACTTC
TRBV28	.	.	TRBJ2-1	CASSLTGSSYNEQFF	TGTGCCAGCAGTCTGACTGGGAGCTCCTACAATGAGCAGTTCTTC
TRBV18	.	.	TRBJ2-7	CASSLKAGGEYEQYF	TGTGCCAGCTCACTGAAAGCGGGTGGGGAGTACGAGCAGTACTTC
TRBV10-2	TRBD1	.	TRBJ2-1	CASSQGNEQFF	TGCGCCAGCTCACAGGGGAATGAGCAGTTCTTC
TRBV7-2	.	.	TRBJ2-1	CASSLGRLYNEQFF	TGTGCCAGCAGCTTAGGCAGGCTCTACAATGAGCAGTTCTTC
TRBV7-3	.	.	TRBJ1-1	CASSLTGGYTEAFF	TGTGCCAGCAGCTTAACCGGGGGGTACACTGAAGCTTTCTTT